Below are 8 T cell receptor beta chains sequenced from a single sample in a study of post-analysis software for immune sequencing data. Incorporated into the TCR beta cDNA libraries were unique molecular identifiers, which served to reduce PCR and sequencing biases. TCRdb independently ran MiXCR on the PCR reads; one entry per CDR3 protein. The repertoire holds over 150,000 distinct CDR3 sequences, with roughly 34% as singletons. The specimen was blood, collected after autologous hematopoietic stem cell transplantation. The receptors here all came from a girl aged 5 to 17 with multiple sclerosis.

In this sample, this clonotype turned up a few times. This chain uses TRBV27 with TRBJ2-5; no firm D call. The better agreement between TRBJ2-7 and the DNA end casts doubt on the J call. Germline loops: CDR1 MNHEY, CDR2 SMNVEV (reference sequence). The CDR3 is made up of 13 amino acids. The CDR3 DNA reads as TGTGCCACCGCCGCTTTAATAACCTACGAGCAGTACTTC. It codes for CATAALITYEQYF.

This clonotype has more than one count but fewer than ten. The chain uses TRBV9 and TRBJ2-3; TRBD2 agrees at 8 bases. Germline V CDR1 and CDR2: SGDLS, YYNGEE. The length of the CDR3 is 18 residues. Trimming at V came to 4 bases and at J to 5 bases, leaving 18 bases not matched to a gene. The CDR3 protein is CASSPSGRARTREDTQYF. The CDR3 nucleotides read TGTGCCAGCAGCCCATCCGGGAGGGCCCGAACCCGGGAAGATACGCAGTATTTT. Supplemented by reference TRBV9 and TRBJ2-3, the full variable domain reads DSGVTQTPKHLITATGQRVTLRCSPRSGDLSVYWYQQSLDQGLQFLIQYYNGEERAKGNILERFSAQQFPDLHSELNLSSLELGDSALYFCASSPSGRARTREDTQYFGPGTRLTVL.

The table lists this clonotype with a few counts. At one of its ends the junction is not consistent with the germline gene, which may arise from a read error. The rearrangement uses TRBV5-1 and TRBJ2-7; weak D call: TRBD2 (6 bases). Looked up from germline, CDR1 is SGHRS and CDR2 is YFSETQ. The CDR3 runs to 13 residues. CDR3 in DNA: TGCGCCAGCACCCGAGCGGAGGGCTACAAGCAGTACTTC. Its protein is CASTRAEGYKQYF. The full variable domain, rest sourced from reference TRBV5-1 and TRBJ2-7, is KAGVTQTPRYLIKTRGQQVTLSCSPISGHRSVSWYQQTPGQGLQFLFEYFSETQRNKGNFPGRFSGRQFSNSRSEMNVSTLELGDSALYLCASTRAEGYKQYFGPGTRLTVT.

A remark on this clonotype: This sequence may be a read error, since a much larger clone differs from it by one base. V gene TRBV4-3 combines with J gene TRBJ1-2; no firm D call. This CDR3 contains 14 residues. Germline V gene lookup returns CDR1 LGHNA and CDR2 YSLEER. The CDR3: CAGSQVSGTYGYTF. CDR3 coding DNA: TGCGCCGGCAGCCAAGTGTCAGGAACCTATGGCTACACCTTC.

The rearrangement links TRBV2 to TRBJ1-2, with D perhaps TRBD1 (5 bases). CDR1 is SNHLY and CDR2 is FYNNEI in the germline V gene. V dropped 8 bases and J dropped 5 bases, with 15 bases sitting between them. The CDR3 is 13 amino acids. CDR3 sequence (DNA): TGTGCCAGCTCCGACAGTGTCCTGTATGGCTACACCTTC. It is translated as CASSDSVLYGYTF.

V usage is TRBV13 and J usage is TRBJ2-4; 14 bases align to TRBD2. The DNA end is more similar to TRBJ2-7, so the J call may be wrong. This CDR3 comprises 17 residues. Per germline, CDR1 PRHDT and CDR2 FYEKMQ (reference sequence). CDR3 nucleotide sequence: TGTGCCAGCAGCTCCGGGACTAGCGGGAGTTGGGCCTACGAGCAGTACTTC. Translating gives CASSSGTSGSWAYEQYF.

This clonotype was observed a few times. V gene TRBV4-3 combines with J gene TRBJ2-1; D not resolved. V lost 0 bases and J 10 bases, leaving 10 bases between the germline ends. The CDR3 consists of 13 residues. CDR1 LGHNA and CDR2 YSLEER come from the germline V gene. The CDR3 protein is CASSQDSWREQFF. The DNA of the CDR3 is TGCGCCAGCAGCCAAGATAGTTGGCGGGAGCAGTTCTTC.

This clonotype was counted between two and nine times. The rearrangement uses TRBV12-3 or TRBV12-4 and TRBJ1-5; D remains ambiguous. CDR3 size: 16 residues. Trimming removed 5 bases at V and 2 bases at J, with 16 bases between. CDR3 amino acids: CASSPTPFGGNQPQHF. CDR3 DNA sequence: TGTGCCAGCAGTCCTACCCCTTTTGGTGGCAATCAGCCCCAGCATTTT.